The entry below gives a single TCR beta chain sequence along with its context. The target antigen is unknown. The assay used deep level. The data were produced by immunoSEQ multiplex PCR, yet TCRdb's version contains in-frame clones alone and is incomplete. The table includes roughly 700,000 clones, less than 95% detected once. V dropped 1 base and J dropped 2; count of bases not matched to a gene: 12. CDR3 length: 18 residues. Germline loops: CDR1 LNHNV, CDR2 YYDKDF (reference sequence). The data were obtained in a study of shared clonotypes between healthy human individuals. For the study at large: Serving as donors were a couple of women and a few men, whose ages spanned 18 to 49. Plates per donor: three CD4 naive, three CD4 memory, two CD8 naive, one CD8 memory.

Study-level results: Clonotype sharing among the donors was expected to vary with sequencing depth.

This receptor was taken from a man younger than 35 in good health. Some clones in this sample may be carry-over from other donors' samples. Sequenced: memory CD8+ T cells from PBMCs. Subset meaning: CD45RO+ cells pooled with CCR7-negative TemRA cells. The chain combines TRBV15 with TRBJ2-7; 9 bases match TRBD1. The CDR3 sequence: CATSRVPPGQGVPYEQYF. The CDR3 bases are TGTGCCACCAGCAGAGTGCCACCGGGACAGGGTGTTCCCTACGAGCAGTACTTC.